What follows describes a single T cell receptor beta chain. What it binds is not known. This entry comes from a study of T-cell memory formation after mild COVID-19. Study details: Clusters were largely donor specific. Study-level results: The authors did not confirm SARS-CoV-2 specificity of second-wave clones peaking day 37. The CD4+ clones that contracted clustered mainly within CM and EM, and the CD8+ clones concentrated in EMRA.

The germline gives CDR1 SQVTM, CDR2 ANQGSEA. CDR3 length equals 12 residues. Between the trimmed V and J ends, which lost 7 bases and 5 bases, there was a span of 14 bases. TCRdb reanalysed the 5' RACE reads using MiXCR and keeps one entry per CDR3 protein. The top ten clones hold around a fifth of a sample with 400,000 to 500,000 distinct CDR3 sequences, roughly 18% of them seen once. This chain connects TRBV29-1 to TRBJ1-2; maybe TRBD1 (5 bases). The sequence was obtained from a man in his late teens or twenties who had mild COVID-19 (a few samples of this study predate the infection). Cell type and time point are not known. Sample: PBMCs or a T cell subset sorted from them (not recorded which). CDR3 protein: CSGGTSVYGYTF. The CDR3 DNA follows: TGCAGCGGGGGGACGTCGGTTTATGGCTACACCTTC.